Below, 28 T cell receptor beta chains from the same sample are listed, as sequenced in a study of shared clonotypes between healthy human individuals. This table comes from immunoSEQ multiplex PCR, and its TCRdb copy is limited to in-frame clones, with some not included. The table has hundreds of thousands of clones, approximately 95% seen once. The naive CD8 population came from CD45RO-negative cells selected for CCR7, without terminally differentiated effector memory CD45RA+ cells. Sequenced material: naive CD8+ T cells sorted from blood. Source of these receptors: a young woman in good health.

This clone was seen only once. This sequence joins TRBV7-8 and TRBJ1-5; TRBD1 aligns across 7 bases. The CDR3 length is 13 residues. With 8 bases clipped from V and 7 bases from J, the junction kept 8 bases outside the gene matches. The germline gives CDR1 SGHVS, CDR2 FQNEAQ. In DNA, the CDR3 is TGTGCCAGCGGAGACAGGGTGGACCAGCCCCAGCATTTT. This translates into CASGDRVDQPQHF.

The rearrangement links TRBV7-9 to TRBJ2-7, with a tentative D call TRBD2 (5 bases). There are 17 residues in the CDR3. Germline lookup yields CDR1 SEHNR and CDR2 FQNEAQ (reference sequence). Trimming took off 5 bases at V and 0 bases at J, with 20 bases between the two ends. The CDR3 nucleotides read TGTGCCAGCAGCCCCGAACCCCCGGGATATAACTCCTACGAGCAGTACTTC. Protein sequence: CASSPEPPGYNSYEQYF.

The chain recombines TRBV28 with TRBJ1-5, with D uncertain. CDR1 and CDR2 (germline): MDHEN, SYDVKM. V was trimmed by 6 bases and J by 3 bases, leaving 15 bases between them. The CDR3 runs 15 residues. CDR3: CASRKGRKNNQPQHF. Here the CDR3 DNA reads TGTGCCAGCAGGAAGGGTCGAAAAAACAATCAGCCCCAGCATTTT.

This rearrangement joins TRBV14 to TRBJ2-5; maybe TRBD2 (6 bases). Germline CDR1 SGHDN, CDR2 FVKESK. The CDR3 contains 15 residues. Trimming took 6 bases from V and 2 from J, leaving 16 bases between them. The DNA of the CDR3 is TGTGCCAGCAGTCTCCGGGACTTCTTACAAGAGACCCAGTACTTC. It translates to CASSLRDFLQETQYF.

The V gene is TRBV19, the J gene TRBJ2-7; D unresolved. V was trimmed by 1 base and J by 2 bases, leaving 9 bases between them. CDR1 and CDR2 (germline): LNHDA, SQIVND (reference sequence). The CDR3 is 14 amino acids. Here the CDR3 reads CASSIAVGTYEQYF. The CDR3 DNA sequence: TGTGCCAGTAGTATAGCGGTAGGAACCTACGAGCAGTACTTC.

CDR3 nucleotide sequence: TGTGCCAGCAGTGGGGACTTCCAATACTACGAGCAGTACTTC. Translation gives CASSGDFQYYEQYF. This chain connects TRBV2 to TRBJ2-7; weak D call: TRBD2 (6 bases). The length of the CDR3 is 14 residues. From germline, CDR1 is SNHLY and CDR2 FYNNEI. Trimming shortened V by 4 bases and J by 3 bases, and 13 bases separated the two germline ends.

This chain uses TRBV27 with TRBJ1-6; D gene unclear. The CDR3 has 15 residues. The V gene's germline CDR1 is MNHEY and CDR2 SMNVEV (reference sequence). With 3 bases removed from V and 10 bases from J, the gap between germline ends came to 16 bases. The CDR3, as DNA: TGTGCCAGCAGTTTCACCCTCAGACGAGGATCACCCCTCCACTTT. This codes for CASSFTLRRGSPLHF.

The chain carries TRBV7-3 and TRBJ1-1, with TRBD1 matching over 8 bases. Trimming took 5 bases from V and 4 from J; bases not matched to a gene: 9. This CDR3 has 15 residues. The germline V gene encodes CDR1 SGHTA and CDR2 FQGTGA. This chain's CDR3 is CASSRAGQGGTEAFF. CDR3 nucleotide sequence: TGTGCCAGCAGCCGGGCCGGACAGGGCGGCACTGAAGCTTTCTTT.

The chain recombines TRBV5-6 with TRBJ1-1, with 7 positions matching TRBD1. CDR1 is SGHDT and CDR2 is YYEEEE in the germline V gene. Trimming cost V 3 bases and J 10 bases; bases outside gene matches: 9. This CDR3 spans 13 amino acids. The CDR3 region is CASSWGTANVAFF. Here the CDR3 DNA reads TGTGCCAGCAGCTGGGGGACAGCGAATGTAGCTTTCTTT.

The chain recombines TRBV19 with TRBJ1-1, with TRBD1 as a possible D gene (6 bases). CDR1 is LNHDA, CDR2 SQIVND, per germline (reference sequence). The CDR3 extends over 13 amino acids. The V end lost 3 bases, the J end lost 7 bases, and 12 bases lay between the germline ends. The CDR3 reads CASSIGGGGEAFF. The CDR3 region has the DNA TGTGCCAGTAGTATCGGAGGGGGAGGTGAAGCTTTCTTT.

V usage is TRBV7-9 and J usage is TRBJ2-7; D gene uncertain. CDR3 length: 15 amino acids. V lost 1 base to trimming and J lost 3 bases, with 13 bases between them. Germline V gives CDR1 SEHNR, CDR2 FQNEAQ (reference sequence). The CDR3 protein is CASSLGEPDYYEQYF. CDR3 nucleotides: TGTGCCAGCAGCTTAGGGGAACCGGATTACTACGAGCAGTACTTC.

The count of this clone is one. The J gene is TRBJ2-1, the V gene TRBV28; the D gene is possibly TRBD1 (6 bases). Germline CDR1 is MDHEN and CDR2 is SYDVKM. The ends were cut back, 2 bases at V and 7 bases at J, with 12 bases in the middle. The CDR3 is 14 residues long. The CDR3 protein is CASSLGGLGNEQFF. In DNA form, the CDR3 reads TGTGCCAGCAGTTTAGGGGGCCTTGGTAATGAGCAGTTCTTC.

The genes are TRBV7-2 and TRBJ1-1; D gene ambiguous. V dropped 3 bases and J dropped 0 bases, with 17 bases sitting between them. The length of the CDR3 is 17 residues. Germline V gives CDR1 SGHTA, CDR2 FQGNSA. The chain's CDR3 is CASSFNALVLLNTEAFF. CDR3 sequence (DNA): TGTGCCAGCAGCTTTAACGCCCTCGTATTACTGAACACTGAAGCTTTCTTT.

The V call is TRBV5-4, the J call TRBJ2-1; D tentatively fits TRBD1 or TRBD2 (5 bases each). CDR3 length: 12 residues. Germline V gene data show CDR1 as SGHNT and CDR2 as YYREEE (reference sequence). Trimming removed 1 base from V and 9 bases from J, with 8 bases in between. This chain's CDR3 is CASSLSGSEQFF. The CDR3 region has the DNA TGTGCCAGCAGCTTGTCAGGGAGTGAGCAGTTCTTC. The full variable domain, completed using reference TRBV5-4 and TRBJ2-1, is ETGVTQSPTHLIKTRGQQVTLRCSSQSGHNTVSWYQQALGQGPQFIFQYYREEENGRGNFPPRFSGLQFPNYSSELNVNALELDDSALYLCASSLSGSEQFFGPGTRLTVL.

The chain couples TRBV6-6 to TRBJ2-7; unclear D gene. Deletions cut 0 bases from V and 4 bases from J, with 7 bases between. The CDR3 contains 13 residues. Germline-derived CDR1 and CDR2 are MNHNY and SVGAGI (reference sequence). The CDR3 spells CASSYSVTYEQYF. The CDR3 bases are TGTGCCAGCAGTTACTCGGTTACATACGAGCAGTACTTC.

This sequence joins TRBV6-6 and TRBJ2-2; D is undetermined. The CDR3 runs 15 residues. Trimming removed 5 bases at V and 2 bases at J, with 12 bases between. Germline V gene sequence: CDR1 MNHNY, CDR2 SVGAGI (reference sequence). The CDR3, as DNA: TGTGCCAGCAGTAATGACGGCTCCAACACCGGGGAGCTGTTTTTT. Its protein is CASSNDGSNTGELFF.

This chain joins TRBV15 and TRBJ1-5; tentative D call: TRBD1 (6 bases). The germline V and J ends were trimmed by 3 bases and 4 bases, with 16 bases remaining between them. The CDR3 has 16 amino acids. The V gene's germline CDR1 is LNHNV and CDR2 YYDKDF (reference sequence). DNA for the CDR3: TGTGCCACCAGCAGTGAGTCGGGGGCGGGTAATCAGCCCCAGCATTTT. Amino acids: CATSSESGAGNQPQHF.

This chain links TRBV4-2 with TRBJ2-1; 13 bases match TRBD2. Germline-derived CDR1 and CDR2 are LGHNA and YNFKEQ. This CDR3 contains 16 residues. Trimming at V came to 0 bases and at J to 9 bases, leaving 5 bases not matched to a gene. The DNA for the CDR3 is TGTGCCAGCAGCCAAGAAACTAGCGGGAGGGCCATTGAGCAGTTCTTC. It encodes CASSQETSGRAIEQFF.

The chain is built from TRBV28 and TRBJ1-1; D remains ambiguous. The CDR3 totals 14 residues. Looked up from germline, CDR1 is MDHEN and CDR2 is SYDVKM. Trimming stripped 2 bases from V and 2 bases from J, with 9 bases between. CDR3 in DNA: TGTGCCAGCAGTTTAAGTCTGGGCAACACTGAAGCTTTCTTT. It is translated as CASSLSLGNTEAFF. The variable domain in full, with the rest retrieved from reference TRBV28 and TRBJ1-1, is DVKVTQSSRYLVKRTGEKVFLECVQDMDHENMFWYRQDPGLGLRLIYFSYDVKMKEKGDIPEGYSVSREKKERFSLILESASTNQTSMYLCASSLSLGNTEAFFGQGTRLTVV.

This chain connects TRBV9 to TRBJ2-5; 8 positions match TRBD1. The CDR3 extends over 15 amino acids. The ends lost 4 bases at V and 1 base at J; junction bases unmatched: 6. Germline V CDR1 and CDR2: SGDLS, YYNGEE. CDR3 loop: CASSLGQGGQETQYF. The CDR3, as DNA: TGTGCCAGCAGCTTAGGACAGGGAGGCCAAGAGACCCAGTACTTC.

This sequence joins TRBV10-2 and TRBJ2-7, with 10 bases fitting TRBD2. This CDR3 region has 13 residues. Trimming removed 8 bases from V and 5 bases from J; junction bases left unmatched: 6. CDR1 and CDR2 from the germline V gene are WSHSY and SAAADI. The CDR3 DNA follows: TGCGCCAGCCGAGGGCTAGCGGGAGACGAGCAGTACTTC. Its translation: CASRGLAGDEQYF.

CDR3 sequence reads: CASSFMDSSQPQHF. CDR3 nucleotide sequence: TGTGCCAGCAGTTTTATGGACAGTAGTCAGCCCCAGCATTTT. The V gene is TRBV28, the J gene TRBJ1-5; TRBD1 is a possible D gene (6 bases). The CDR3 has 14 amino acids. CDR1 and CDR2 from the germline V gene are MDHEN and SYDVKM. V was trimmed by 3 bases and J by 6 bases, leaving 12 bases between them. The full variable domain, completed using reference TRBV28 and TRBJ1-5, is DVKVTQSSRYLVKRTGEKVFLECVQDMDHENMFWYRQDPGLGLRLIYFSYDVKMKEKGDIPEGYSVSREKKERFSLILESASTNQTSMYLCASSFMDSSQPQHFGDGTRLSIL.

The V gene is TRBV15, the J gene TRBJ2-1; TRBD2 aligns across 9 bases. This CDR3 is 17 amino acids long. In germline, CDR1 is LNHNV, CDR2 YYDKDF (reference sequence). Trimming cost V 5 bases and J 8 bases; bases outside gene matches: 16. The CDR3 nucleotides are TGTGCCACCAGCGAAACCATAGCGGGAGAGGAGGTCGATGAGCAGTTCTTC. This translates into CATSETIAGEEVDEQFF.

The V call is TRBV6-1, the J call TRBJ2-7; unclear D gene. CDR1 MNHNS and CDR2 SASEGT come from the germline V gene. The ends were cut back, 2 bases at V and 2 bases at J, with 10 bases in the middle. This CDR3 has 14 amino acids. CDR3 bases: TGTGCCAGCAGTGAATTCGAGGACGCCTACGAGCAGTACTTC. Amino acid sequence: CASSEFEDAYEQYF.

The chain couples TRBV28 to TRBJ2-7, with D maybe TRBD1 (5 bases). Trimming shortened V by 5 bases and J by 3 bases, and 14 bases separated the two germline ends. CDR1 is MDHEN and CDR2 is SYDVKM in the germline V gene. This CDR3 has 14 amino acids. CDR3 DNA: TGTGCCAGCAGTATGCAGGGCTGGGGCTACGAGCAGTACTTC. It yields the protein CASSMQGWGYEQYF.

The chain couples TRBV6-1 to TRBJ2-2; weak D call: TRBD1 (6 bases). CDR1 and CDR2 from the germline V gene are MNHNS and SASEGT. Between the trimmed V and J ends, which lost 2 bases and 1 base, there was a span of 11 bases. CDR3 length equals 16 residues. The CDR3 is CASSELRGGNTGELFF. The CDR3 DNA sequence: TGTGCCAGCAGTGAACTCCGAGGGGGGAACACCGGGGAGCTGTTTTTT.

On this clone: Other DNA sequences within the sample encode an identical CDR3. The chain links TRBV28 to TRBJ1-1; D unclear. V was shortened by 3 bases and J by 1 base, with 6 bases between the two germline ends. This CDR3 comprises 13 residues. Germline loops: CDR1 MDHEN, CDR2 SYDVKM. In DNA, the CDR3 is TGTGCCAGCAGTTTTCGGGGGAACACTGAAGCTTTCTTT. This gives the protein CASSFRGNTEAFF.

The J gene is TRBJ2-7, the V gene TRBV19, with D unclear. Germline CDR1 is LNHDA and CDR2 is SQIVND (reference sequence). The V end lost 3 bases, the J end lost 3 bases, and 12 bases lay between the germline ends. The CDR3 extends over 14 amino acids. The CDR3 loop is CASSIFGLDYEQYF. As DNA, the CDR3 is TGTGCCAGTAGTATTTTCGGGCTAGACTACGAGCAGTACTTC.